This entry features one T cell receptor beta chain sequence. Its antigen remains unidentified. H&E slides confirmed each diagnosis, reviewed by two pathologists independently. Macro-dissection enriched premalignant or tumor cells before nucleic acid extraction. The data stem from a study of immune evolution from preneoplasia to lung adenocarcinoma. The table came from immunoSEQ multiplex PCR; TCRdb's copy has only in-frame clones and leaves some out. The table shows approximately 7,000 clones, with 79% occurring only once. Study findings and constraints: Normal lung had highest clonality; later lesions appeared denser, more diverse. Highest clonality occurred in KRAS-mutant, not EGFR-mutant or double wild-type, nodules.

This CDR3 region has 14 residues. Looked up from germline, CDR1 is SGHTA and CDR2 is FQGNSA. V gave up 0 bases and J gave up 9 bases, with 12 bases separating them. This clonotype was obtained from a person in their 40s with lung adenocarcinoma. The sample comprised FFPE invasive lung adenocarcinoma tissue. The rearrangement links TRBV7-2 to TRBJ2-1, with D hard to call. The chain's CDR3 is CASSLATRMGEQFF. The CDR3, as DNA: TGTGCCAGCAGCTTAGCGACACGAATGGGTGAGCAGTTCTTC.